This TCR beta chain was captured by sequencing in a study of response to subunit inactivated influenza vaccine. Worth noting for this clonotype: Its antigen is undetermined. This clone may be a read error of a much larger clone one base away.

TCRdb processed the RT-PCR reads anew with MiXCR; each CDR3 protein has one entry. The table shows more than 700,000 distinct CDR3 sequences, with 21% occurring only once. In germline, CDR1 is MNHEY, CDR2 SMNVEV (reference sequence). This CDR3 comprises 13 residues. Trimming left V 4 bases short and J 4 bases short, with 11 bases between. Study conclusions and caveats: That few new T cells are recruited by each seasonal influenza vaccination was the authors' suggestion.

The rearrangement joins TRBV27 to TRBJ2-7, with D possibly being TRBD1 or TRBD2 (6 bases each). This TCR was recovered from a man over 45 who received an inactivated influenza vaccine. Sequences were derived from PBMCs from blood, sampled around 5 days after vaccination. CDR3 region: CASSYREEYEQYF. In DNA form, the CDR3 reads TGTGCCAGCAGTTACAGGGAGGAGTACGAGCAGTACTTC.